The clone carrying this T cell receptor (beta chain) was seen a few times. Antigen: not known. Time point meaning: sample taken at primary tumor resection. Researchers sequenced whole RNA taken from tumor, nontumor lung or frozen PBMC without sorting. The donors were 55 to 80 patients with non-small cell lung cancer that was early-stage and untreated. J lost 7 bases, V lost 5 bases, and 5 bases had no gene match. CDR3 length: 15 amino acids. Germline CDR1 is SGHTA and CDR2 is FQGTGA. Each TCR cDNA molecule carried a unique molecular identifier. In TCRdb, the 5' RACE reads were re-called with MiXCR into one record per CDR3 protein. The sample shows about 75,000 distinct CDR3 sequences, 10% to 15% of them seen only once. The sample belongs to a study of spatial heterogeneity in lung cancer. Study-wide points: At resection, ubiquitous expanded tumor TCRs appeared in blood more than at follow-up.

The rearrangement links TRBV7-3 to TRBJ2-1; 13 bases agree with TRBD2. The source of this sequence is a male donor with early-stage non-small cell lung cancer. The sequenced sample was PBMCs, obtained at surgery. CDR3 sequence: CASSEPGLAGNEQFF. DNA of the CDR3: TGTGCCAGCAGCGAACCGGGACTAGCGGGGAATGAGCAGTTCTTC.